This record concerns one TCR beta chain sequence. Antigen unknown. Sequenced by immunoSEQ multiplex PCR; TCRdb stores in-frame clones only, minus some. The sample consists of some 1.5 million clones, 95% to 99% of them appearing once. The sample originates from a study of shared clonotypes between healthy human individuals. Trimming at V came to 2 bases and at J to 2 bases, leaving 13 bases not matched to a gene. This CDR3 region has 19 residues. Germline CDR1 SGHAT, CDR2 FQNNGV. Findings and limits, study-wide: Larger estimated richness was generally recorded for naive subsets relative to memory subsets.

Sample: naive CD4+ T cells sorted from blood. Noted subset: CD45RA+ positively selected. The TCR comes from a man aged 30 to 45 in good health. The chain has TRBV11-2 and TRBJ2-7; 12 bases are a match to TRBD1. The CDR3 loop reads CASSLQVPGQGAMAYEQYF. CDR3 nucleotides: TGTGCCAGCAGCTTACAAGTCCCGGGACAGGGGGCGATGGCCTACGAGCAGTACTTC.